A selection of T cell receptor beta chains follows, all from one sample in a study of neoadjuvant anti-PD-1 for oral cavity cancer. Data came from immunoSEQ multiplex PCR; TCRdb stores just in-frame clones and leaves some out. This table holds more than 13,000 clones, around 70% found once. The material was PBMCs, obtained after nivolumab (anti-PD-1) treatment. All receptors derive from a person between 35 and 79 years old with oral cavity squamous cell carcinoma. The CDR3 runs from the conserved cysteine through the conserved F or W. Each record gives: D gene, J gene, clone size, V gene, CDR3 protein, CDR3 DNA. A D gene is named only where the DNA matches it firmly. Clone sizes are given selectively: once, few, many, or a class where the clone is expanded.

. TRBJ1-2 . TRBV10-3 CAISDQAGSYGYTF TGTGCCATCAGTGATCAGGCAGGGTCGTATGGCTACACCTTC
. TRBJ2-3 . TRBV7-2 CASSFSDTQYF TGTGCCAGCAGCTTTTCAGATACGCAGTATTTT
. TRBJ2-2 . TRBV10-3 CAISELSDTGELFF TGTGCCATCAGTGAGCTGTCGGACACCGGGGAGCTGTTTTTT
TRBD2 TRBJ2-7 . TRBV10-2 CASSPGGTSGRGRSYEQYF TGCGCCAGCAGCCCCGGCGGGACTAGCGGGAGAGGCAGGTCCTACGAGCAGTACTTC
TRBD2 TRBJ2-7 . TRBV6-1 CATLPLAGSSYEQYF TGTGCCACATTGCCACTAGCGGGTAGCTCCTACGAGCAGTACTTC
. TRBJ1-4 . TRBV7-2 CASSLSTGTREGKLFF TGTGCCAGCAGCTTAAGTACGGGAACGAGGGAGGGAAAACTGTTTTTT
. TRBJ1-1 . TRBV29-1 CSVVPGRQGGKAFF TGCAGCGTTGTCCCGGGCCGCCAGGGAGGAAAAGCTTTCTTT
. TRBJ1-5 few TRBV19 CASSIVNQPQHF TGTGCCAGTAGTATCGTTAATCAGCCCCAGCATTTT
TRBD2 TRBJ2-3 . TRBV5-1 CASSLELAGGPDTQYF TGCGCCAGCAGCTTGGAGCTAGCGGGGGGGCCAGATACGCAGTATTTT
. TRBJ1-4 . TRBV5-1 CASSLAGINEKLFF TGCGCCAGCAGCTTGGCGGGGATTAATGAAAAACTGTTTTTT
. TRBJ1-6 . TRBV6-5 CASSQGPRSPLHF TGTGCCAGCAGTCAAGGGCCTCGTTCACCCCTCCACTTT
. TRBJ2-4 few TRBV19 CASSSQGNPRDIQYF TGTGCCAGTAGTTCCCAAGGGAACCCGAGGGACATTCAGTACTTC
TRBD1 TRBJ1-2 . TRBV14 CASSPTGAGANYGYTF TGTGCCAGCAGCCCCACAGGGGCTGGAGCTAACTATGGCTACACCTTC
. TRBJ1-1 . TRBV6-1 CASREGESAFF TGTGCCAGCAGGGAGGGGGAGTCGGCTTTCTTT
. TRBJ2-5 . TRBV30 CAWSLTGRGETQYF TGTGCCTGGAGTCTCACAGGGCGAGGGGAGACCCAGTACTTC
TRBD1 TRBJ2-4 few TRBV6-6 CASTPGQGIAKNIQYF TGTGCCAGCACCCCGGGACAGGGGATAGCCAAAAACATTCAGTACTTC
. TRBJ2-5 . TRBV9 CASSVGPGGTQYF TGTGCCAGCAGCGTAGGCCCCGGAGGGACCCAGTACTTC
. TRBJ2-1 . TRBV5-1 CASSFTNNEQFF TGCGCCAGCAGCTTTACTAACAATGAGCAGTTCTTC
. TRBJ1-3 . TRBV28 CASRIDMLSGNTIYF TGTGCCAGCAGGATCGACATGCTCTCTGGAAACACCATATATTTT
. TRBJ2-1 once TRBV6-5 CAALGFVGGRGEQFF TGTGCCGCCCTGGGGTTTGTGGGGGGGCGGGGTGAGCAGTTCTTC
. TRBJ2-7 . TRBV5-4 CASSPSTATYEQYF TGTGCCAGCAGCCCGTCGACGGCCACCTACGAGCAGTACTTC
. TRBJ1-1 . TRBV7-9 CASSLRPEWDTEAFF TGTGCCAGCAGCTTACGTCCCGAGTGGGACACTGAAGCTTTCTTT
. TRBJ1-4 once TRBV10-3 CAISDSLVGTNEKLFF TGTGCCATCAGTGATTCTTTAGTGGGGACGAATGAAAAACTGTTTTTT
TRBD1 TRBJ1-4 . TRBV2 CASSERTGFEKLFF TGTGCCAGCAGTGAAAGGACAGGGTTTGAAAAACTGTTTTTT
. TRBJ2-5 . TRBV6-6 CASSYSVETQYF TGTGCCAGCAGTTACTCGGTTGAGACCCAGTACTTC
. TRBJ2-4 . TRBV6-6 CASSHPQNIQYF TGTGCCAGCAGCCACCCCCAAAACATTCAGTACTTC
. TRBJ2-7 . TRBV29-1 CSAGGGEFETTTYEQYF TGCAGCGCCGGGGGTGGGGAATTCGAAACTACGACCTACGAGCAGTACTTC
. TRBJ1-3 . TRBV7-9 CASSPATAGNTIYF TGTGCCAGCAGCCCAGCGACAGCTGGAAACACCATATATTTT
TRBD1 TRBJ2-5 . TRBV2 CATLLDRAQETQYF TGTGCCACCCTCTTGGACAGGGCCCAAGAGACCCAGTACTTC
. TRBJ2-1 . TRBV6-5 CASSYSYEQFF TGTGCCAGCAGTTACTCTTATGAGCAGTTCTTC
. TRBJ2-7 once TRBV5-6 CASSLPGTFFEQYF TGTGCCAGCAGCCTACCCGGGACATTCTTCGAGCAGTACTTC
. TRBJ1-4 once TRBV27 CASSFAQPTNEKLFF TGTGCCAGCAGTTTCGCCCAGCCAACTAATGAAAAACTGTTTTTT
. TRBJ1-2 few TRBV6-5 CASSPTGNYGYTF TGTGCCAGCAGTCCCACAGGAAACTATGGCTACACCTTC
. TRBJ2-1 . TRBV7-2 CASSLGGPNEQFF TGTGCCAGCAGCTTAGGAGGACCCAATGAGCAGTTCTTC
. TRBJ2-7 . TRBV29-1 CSVGPGRGEQYF TGCAGCGTTGGACCGGGACGGGGGGAGCAGTACTTC
. TRBJ1-5 . TRBV5-6 CASSLGGGQPQHF TGTGCCAGCAGCTTGGGGGGGGGCCAGCCCCAGCATTTT
. TRBJ1-1 . TRBV5-5 CASSLDRNTEAFF TGTGCCAGCAGCTTGGATAGGAATACTGAAGCTTTCTTT
. TRBJ2-2 . TRBV6-1 CASRGLSANTGELFF TGTGCCAGCCGGGGGCTGTCTGCGAACACCGGGGAGCTGTTTTTT
TRBD1 TRBJ2-7 . TRBV9 CASSIWDRISYEQYF TGTGCCAGCAGCATTTGGGACAGAATTTCCTACGAGCAGTACTTC
. TRBJ2-7 . TRBV5-1 CASSLGQGFNEQYF TGCGCCAGCAGCTTGGGCCAGGGGTTCAACGAGCAGTACTTC
TRBD1 TRBJ1-1 few TRBV4-2 CASSQGTVGRGVAEAFF TGTGCCAGCAGCCAAGGGACAGTGGGCAGGGGGGTCGCTGAAGCTTTCTTT
. TRBJ1-1 few TRBV7-9 CASSLTGTSTEAFF TGTGCCAGCAGCCTCACCGGGACGAGCACTGAAGCTTTCTTT
TRBD2 TRBJ2-3 once TRBV14 CASSLRLAGGGETDTQYF TGTGCCAGCAGCCTTAGACTAGCGGGAGGGGGGGAAACAGATACGCAGTATTTT
TRBD2 TRBJ2-7 once TRBV6-5 CASSTGGEQYF TGTGCCAGCAGTACGGGAGGCGAGCAGTACTTC
. TRBJ2-6 . TRBV19 CASSIFSLSGANVLTF TGTGCCAGTAGTATATTTTCGCTCTCTGGGGCCAACGTCCTGACTTTC
TRBD1 TRBJ1-3 . TRBV9 CASSVEGGQGGNTIYF TGTGCCAGCAGCGTAGAGGGGGGACAGGGAGGAAACACCATATATTTT
. TRBJ2-5 . TRBV11-2 CASELGSRETQYF TGTGCCAGTGAGTTGGGCTCCCGGGAGACCCAGTACTTC
. TRBJ2-4 . TRBV9 CASSGRGDRDKNIQYF TGTGCCAGCAGCGGGCGGGGGGACAGAGACAAAAACATTCAGTACTTC
. TRBJ2-5 . TRBV7-7 CASSLVVQETQYF TGTGCTAGCAGCTTAGTGGTGCAAGAGACCCAGTACTTC
. TRBJ1-1 . TRBV6-1 CASSGLTAGTEAFF TGTGCCAGCAGTGGCCTAACCGCAGGGACTGAAGCCTTCTTT
TRBD2 TRBJ2-3 . TRBV7-8 CASSPDRTGTSGRGSTTDTQYF TGTGCCAGCAGCCCCGACAGGACCGGGACTAGCGGGAGGGGATCGACTACAGATACGCAGTATTTT
TRBD2 TRBJ2-1 . TRBV5-1 CASSSARLAGNEQFF TGCGCCAGCAGCTCCGCGAGACTAGCGGGAAATGAGCAGTTCTTC
. TRBJ2-7 . TRBV28 CASSVRVGEQYF TGTGCCAGCAGTGTCAGGGTTGGCGAGCAGTACTTC
. TRBJ1-5 . TRBV7-2 CASSLGPSNQPQHF TGTGCCAGCAGCTTAGGCCCGAGCAATCAGCCCCAGCATTTT
TRBD1 TRBJ1-4 . TRBV6-1 CASGNRGGSEKLFF TGTGCCAGCGGTAACAGGGGCGGATCTGAAAAACTGTTTTTT
. TRBJ1-3 . TRBV29-1 CSVGLQPGNTIYF TGCAGCGTTGGACTCCAGCCGGGAAACACCATATATTTT
TRBD2 TRBJ2-7 few TRBV7-9 CASSSLAGLSYEQYF TGTGCCAGCAGCTCCCTAGCGGGCCTTTCCTACGAGCAGTACTTC